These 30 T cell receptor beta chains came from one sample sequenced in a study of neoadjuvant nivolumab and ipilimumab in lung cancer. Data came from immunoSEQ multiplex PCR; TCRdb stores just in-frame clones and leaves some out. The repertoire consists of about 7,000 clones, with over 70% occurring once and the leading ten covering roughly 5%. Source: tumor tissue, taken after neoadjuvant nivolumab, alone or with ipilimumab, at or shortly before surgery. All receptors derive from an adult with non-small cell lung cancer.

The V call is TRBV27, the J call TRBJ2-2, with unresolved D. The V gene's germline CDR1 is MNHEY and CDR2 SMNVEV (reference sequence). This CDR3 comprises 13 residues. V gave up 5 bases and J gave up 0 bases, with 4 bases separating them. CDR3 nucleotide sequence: TGTGCCAGCAGTGACCCGAACACCGGGGAGCTGTTTTTT. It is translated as CASSDPNTGELFF.

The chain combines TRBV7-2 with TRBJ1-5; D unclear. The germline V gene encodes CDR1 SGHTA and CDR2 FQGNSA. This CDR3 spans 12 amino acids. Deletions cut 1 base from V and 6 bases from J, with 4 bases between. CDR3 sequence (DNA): TGTGCCAGCAGCTTAGGGATTCAGCCCCAGCATTTT. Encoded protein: CASSLGIQPQHF.

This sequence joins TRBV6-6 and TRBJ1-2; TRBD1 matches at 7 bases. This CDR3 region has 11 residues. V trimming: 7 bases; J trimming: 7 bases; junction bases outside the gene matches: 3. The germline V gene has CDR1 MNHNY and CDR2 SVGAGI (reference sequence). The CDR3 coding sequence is TGTGCCAGCAAAGACAGGGCTGGCTACACCTTC. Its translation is CASKDRAGYTF.

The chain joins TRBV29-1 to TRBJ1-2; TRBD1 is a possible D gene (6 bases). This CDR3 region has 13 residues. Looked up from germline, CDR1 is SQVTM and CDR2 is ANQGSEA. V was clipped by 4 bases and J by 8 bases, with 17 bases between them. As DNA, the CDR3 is TGCAGCGTTGCACTACAGGGCATTCGGGGCTACACCTTC. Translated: CSVALQGIRGYTF.

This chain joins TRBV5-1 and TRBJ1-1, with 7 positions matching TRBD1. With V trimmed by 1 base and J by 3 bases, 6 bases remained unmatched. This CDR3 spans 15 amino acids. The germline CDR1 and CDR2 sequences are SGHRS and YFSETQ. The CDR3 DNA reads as TGCGCCAGCAGCTTGTGGACAGGCGGGGACACTGAAGCTTTCTTT. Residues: CASSLWTGGDTEAFF.

CDR3 sequence reads: CASSLGAGQGRPGLYEQYF. The CDR3 DNA reads as TGTGCCAGCAGCTTAGGGGCGGGACAGGGGAGACCGGGACTATACGAGCAGTACTTC. The J gene is TRBJ2-7, the V gene TRBV7-2; TRBD1 matches at 10 bases. After removal of 1 base from V and 4 bases from J, the junction contained 16 bases not matched to a gene. Germline loops: CDR1 SGHTA, CDR2 FQGNSA. The CDR3 is 19 amino acids.

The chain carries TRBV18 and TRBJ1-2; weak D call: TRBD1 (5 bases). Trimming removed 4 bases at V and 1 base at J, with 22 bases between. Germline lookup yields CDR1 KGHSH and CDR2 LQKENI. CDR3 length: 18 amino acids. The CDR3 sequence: CASSRESIGTAVNYGYTF. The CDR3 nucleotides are TGTGCCAGCTCACGTGAATCTATCGGGACGGCAGTTAACTATGGCTACACCTTC.

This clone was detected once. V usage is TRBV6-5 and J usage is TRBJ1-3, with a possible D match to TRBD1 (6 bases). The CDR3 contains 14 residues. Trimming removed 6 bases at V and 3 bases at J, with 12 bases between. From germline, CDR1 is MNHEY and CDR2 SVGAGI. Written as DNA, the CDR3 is TGTGCCAGCAGCTCGGGACATTTTGGAAACACCATATATTTT. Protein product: CASSSGHFGNTIYF.

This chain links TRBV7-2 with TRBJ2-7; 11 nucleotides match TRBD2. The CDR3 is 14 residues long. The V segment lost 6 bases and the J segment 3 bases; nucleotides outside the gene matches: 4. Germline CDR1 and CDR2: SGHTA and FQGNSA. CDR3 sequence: CASRPGTSGYEQYF. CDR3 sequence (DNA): TGTGCCAGCAGACCGGGGACTAGCGGCTACGAGCAGTACTTC.

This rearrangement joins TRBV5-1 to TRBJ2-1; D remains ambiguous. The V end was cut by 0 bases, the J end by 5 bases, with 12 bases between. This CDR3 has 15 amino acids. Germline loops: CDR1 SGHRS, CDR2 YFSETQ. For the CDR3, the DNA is TGCGCCAGCAGCTTGGTTCTGGGTGCAAACAATGAGCAGTTCTTC. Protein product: CASSLVLGANNEQFF.

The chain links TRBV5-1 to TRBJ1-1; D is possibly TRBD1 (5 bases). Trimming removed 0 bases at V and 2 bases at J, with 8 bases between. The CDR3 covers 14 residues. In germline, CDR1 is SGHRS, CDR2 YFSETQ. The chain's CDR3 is CASSLDQGNTEAFF. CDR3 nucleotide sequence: TGCGCCAGCAGCTTGGACCAGGGAAACACTGAAGCTTTCTTT. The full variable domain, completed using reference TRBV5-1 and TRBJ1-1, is KAGVTQTPRYLIKTRGQQVTLSCSPISGHRSVSWYQQTPGQGLQFLFEYFSETQRNKGNFPGRFSGRQFSNSRSEMNVSTLELGDSALYLCASSLDQGNTEAFFGQGTRLTVV.

The chain's CDR3 is CASSPDTNYGYTF. In DNA, the CDR3 is TGTGCCAGCTCACCAGACACGAACTATGGCTACACCTTC. This chain joins TRBV18 and TRBJ1-2; D unresolved. V was clipped by 2 bases and J by 2 bases, with 6 bases between them. Germline V gene lookup returns CDR1 KGHSH and CDR2 LQKENI. CDR3 size: 13 residues.

This CDR3 is CASSPSSQETQYF. The CDR3 nucleotides are TGTGCCAGCTCACCAAGTTCCCAAGAGACCCAGTACTTC. This chain links TRBV18 with TRBJ2-5; D unresolved. The CDR3 covers 13 residues. Germline V CDR1 and CDR2: KGHSH, LQKENI. V lost 2 bases and J 1 base, leaving 5 bases between the germline ends.

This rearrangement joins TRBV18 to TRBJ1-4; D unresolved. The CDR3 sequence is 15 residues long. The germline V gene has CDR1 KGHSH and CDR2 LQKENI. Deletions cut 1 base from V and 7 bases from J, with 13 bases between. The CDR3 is CASSPRGGVGEKLFF. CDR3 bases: TGTGCCAGCTCACCACGGGGAGGAGTTGGTGAAAAACTGTTTTTT.

The CDR3, as DNA: TGTGCCAGCAGGACAACGGTACAGGGCCAGCCCCAGCATTTT. Translated, it gives CASRTTVQGQPQHF. The gene calls are TRBV6-1 and TRBJ1-5; D might be TRBD1 (6 bases). V lost 6 bases and J lost 7, with 16 bases in between. The CDR3 runs to 14 residues. CDR1 is MNHNS and CDR2 is SASEGT in the germline V gene.

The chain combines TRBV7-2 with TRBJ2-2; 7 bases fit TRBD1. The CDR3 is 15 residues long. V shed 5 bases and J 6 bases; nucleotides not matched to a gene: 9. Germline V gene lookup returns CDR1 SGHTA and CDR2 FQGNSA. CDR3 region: CASSPRQGSAGELFF. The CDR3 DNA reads TGTGCCAGCAGCCCCAGACAGGGTAGCGCCGGGGAGCTGTTTTTT.

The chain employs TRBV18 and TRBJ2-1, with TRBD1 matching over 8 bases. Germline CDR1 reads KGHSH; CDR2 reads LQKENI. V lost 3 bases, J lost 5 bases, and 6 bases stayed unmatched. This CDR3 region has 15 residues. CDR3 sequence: CASSPTQGANNEQFF. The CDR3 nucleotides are TGTGCCAGCTCACCGACCCAGGGGGCAAACAATGAGCAGTTCTTC.

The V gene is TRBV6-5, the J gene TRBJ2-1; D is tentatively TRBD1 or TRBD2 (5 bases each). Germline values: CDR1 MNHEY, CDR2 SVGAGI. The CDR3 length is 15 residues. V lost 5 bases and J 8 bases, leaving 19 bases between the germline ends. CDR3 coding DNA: TGTGCCAGCAGTCCCGGGACCCCTTTCCCCCATGAGCAGTTCTTC. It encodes CASSPGTPFPHEQFF.

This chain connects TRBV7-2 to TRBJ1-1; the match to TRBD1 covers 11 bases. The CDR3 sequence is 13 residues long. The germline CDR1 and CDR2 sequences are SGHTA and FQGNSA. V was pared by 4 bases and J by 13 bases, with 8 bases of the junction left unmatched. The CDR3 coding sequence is TGTGCCAGCAGCTCCCGGGACAGGGGGAATCTTTTCTTT. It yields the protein CASSSRDRGNLFF.

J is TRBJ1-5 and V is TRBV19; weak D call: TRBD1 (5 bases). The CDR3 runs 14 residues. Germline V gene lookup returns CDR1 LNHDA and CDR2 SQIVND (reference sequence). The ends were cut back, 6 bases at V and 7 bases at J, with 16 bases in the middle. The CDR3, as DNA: TGTGCCAGTAGGAGGGACGAGGCGGGGCAGCCCCAGCATTTT. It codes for CASRRDEAGQPQHF. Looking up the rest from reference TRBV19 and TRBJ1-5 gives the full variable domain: DGGITQSPKYLFRKEGQNVTLSCEQNLNHDAMYWYRQDPGQGLRLIYYSQIVNDFQKGDIAEGYSVSREKKESFPLTVTSAQKNPTAFYLCASRRDEAGQPQHFGDGTRLSIL.

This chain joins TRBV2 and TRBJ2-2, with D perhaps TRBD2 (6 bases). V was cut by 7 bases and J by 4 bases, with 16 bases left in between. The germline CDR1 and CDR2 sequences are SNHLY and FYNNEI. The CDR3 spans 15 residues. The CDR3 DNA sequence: TGTGCCAGCACTCCGGGGACTGGGGTCACCGGGGAGCTGTTTTTT. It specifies CASTPGTGVTGELFF.

DNA for the CDR3: TGTGCCAGCAGCGTGGGGGTGTCGGGCAATCAGCCCCAGCATTTT. Its translation: CASSVGVSGNQPQHF. The V and J genes are TRBV9 and TRBJ1-5, with D possibly matching TRBD1 (5 bases). Looked up from germline, CDR1 is SGDLS and CDR2 is YYNGEE. The ends were cut back, 2 bases at V and 2 bases at J, with 11 bases in the middle. The CDR3 totals 15 residues.

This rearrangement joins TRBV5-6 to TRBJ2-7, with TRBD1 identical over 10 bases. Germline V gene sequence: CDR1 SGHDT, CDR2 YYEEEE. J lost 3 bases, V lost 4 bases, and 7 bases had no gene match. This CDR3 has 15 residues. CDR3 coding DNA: TGTGCCAGCAGCCCGACAGGGGGCAGGAGCTACGAGCAGTACTTC. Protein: CASSPTGGRSYEQYF.

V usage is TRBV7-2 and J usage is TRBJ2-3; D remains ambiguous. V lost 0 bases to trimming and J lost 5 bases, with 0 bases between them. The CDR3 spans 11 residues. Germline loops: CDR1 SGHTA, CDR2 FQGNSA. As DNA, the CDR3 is TGTGCCAGCAGCTTAGCAGATACGCAGTATTTT. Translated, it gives CASSLADTQYF.

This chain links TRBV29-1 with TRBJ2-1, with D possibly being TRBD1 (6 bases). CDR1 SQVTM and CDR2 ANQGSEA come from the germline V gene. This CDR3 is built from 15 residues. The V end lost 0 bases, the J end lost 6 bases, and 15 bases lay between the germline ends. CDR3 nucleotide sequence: TGCAGCGTTGAAGATCGGCGGACAGTTAGCAATGAGCAGTTCTTC. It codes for CSVEDRRTVSNEQFF.

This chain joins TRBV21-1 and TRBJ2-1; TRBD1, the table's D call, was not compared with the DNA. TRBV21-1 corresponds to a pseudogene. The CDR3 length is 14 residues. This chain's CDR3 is CASNLGAESGEQFF. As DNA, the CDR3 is TGTGCCAGCAACCTAGGGGCAGAGAGTGGTGAGCAGTTCTTC.

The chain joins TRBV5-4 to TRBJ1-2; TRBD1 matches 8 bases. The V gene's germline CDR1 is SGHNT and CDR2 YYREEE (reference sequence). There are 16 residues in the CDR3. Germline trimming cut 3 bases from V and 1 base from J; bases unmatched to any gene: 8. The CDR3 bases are TGTGCCAGCAGCTCGCCGGACAGGGCGGATAACTATGGCTACACCTTC. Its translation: CASSSPDRADNYGYTF.

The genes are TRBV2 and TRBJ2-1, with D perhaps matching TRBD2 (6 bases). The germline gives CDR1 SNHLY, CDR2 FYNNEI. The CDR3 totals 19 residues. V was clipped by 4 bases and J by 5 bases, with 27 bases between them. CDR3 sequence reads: CASSGREGDGGAPHNEQFF. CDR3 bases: TGTGCCAGCAGTGGGAGGGAAGGGGATGGCGGGGCCCCCCACAATGAGCAGTTCTTC. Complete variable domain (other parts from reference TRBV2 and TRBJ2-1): EPEVTQTPSHQVTQMGQEVILRCVPISNHLYFYWYRQILGQKVEFLVSFYNNEISEKSEIFDDQFSVERPDGSNFTLKIRSTKLEDSAMYFCASSGREGDGGAPHNEQFFGPGTRLTVL.

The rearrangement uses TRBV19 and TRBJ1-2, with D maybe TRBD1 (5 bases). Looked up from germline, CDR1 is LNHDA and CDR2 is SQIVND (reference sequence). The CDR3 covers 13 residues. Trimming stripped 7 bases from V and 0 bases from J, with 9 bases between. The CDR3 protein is CASTGRANYGYTF. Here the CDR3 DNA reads TGTGCCAGTACGGGACGGGCTAACTATGGCTACACCTTC.

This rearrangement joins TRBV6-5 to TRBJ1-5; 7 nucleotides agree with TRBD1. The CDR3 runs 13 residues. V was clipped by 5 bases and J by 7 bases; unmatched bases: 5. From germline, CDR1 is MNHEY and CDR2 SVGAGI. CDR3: CASSEYRGQPQHF. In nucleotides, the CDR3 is TGTGCCAGCAGTGAGTACAGGGGACAGCCCCAGCATTTT.